This T cell receptor beta chain was recovered during a study of blood T cell repertoires in COVID-19. Overall study context: Samples of COVID-19 (acute and convalescent) were obtained from the United States, Italy and Spain. PBMCs, B-cell-depleted T cells, or T cells provided the cDNA or gDNA that made up the material.

Original methodology: Nucleated cell counts were estimated from reference gene primer amplification. This table comes from immunoSEQ multiplex PCR, and its TCRdb copy is limited to in-frame clones, with some not included. V and J calls and clone size are as listed in that table; D and trimming were resolved from the DNA. The table includes roughly 73,000 clones, around 74% detected once. This clone was seen a handful of times. V trimming: 5 bases; J trimming: 7 bases; junction bases outside the gene matches: 7. Germline V gives CDR1 SEHNR, CDR2 FQNEAQ (reference sequence). The CDR3 extends over 13 amino acids.

V and J are TRBV7-9 and TRBJ1-2; 7 bases fit TRBD1. This sequence was found in a man aged 70 or older with acute or convalescent COVID-19. The sequenced sample was peripheral blood. In DNA form, the CDR3 reads TGTGCCAGCAGCGCCACAGGGGCCTCTGGCTACACCTTC. Translating it yields CASSATGASGYTF.